These 20 T cell receptor beta chains originate from one sample sequenced in a study of cytomegalovirus exposure and HLA in healthy donors. TCRdb's copy holds only in-frame clones and misses some; the assay was immunoSEQ multiplex PCR. The sample gives 100,000 or so clones, roughly nine tenths of which show up once; about 6% is in the top ten. Sequenced input: PBMCs. These TCRs come from a young man in good health and CMV-seropositive.

V usage is TRBV5-4 and J usage is TRBJ2-7; 8 nucleotides align to TRBD2. Germline CDR1 and CDR2: SGHNT and YYREEE (reference sequence). The V gene end was trimmed by 4 bases and the J gene end by 6 bases; junction bases not matched to a gene: 12. This CDR3 contains 15 residues. The CDR3 nucleotides read TGTGCCAGCAGCCCGAGGCAGCGGGGGCATTTCGAGCAGTACTTC. Translation: CASSPRQRGHFEQYF.

The chain recombines TRBV6-6 with TRBJ2-3, with 10 positions matching TRBD2. V lost 7 bases and J lost 5; bases outside the gene matches: 9. The CDR3 loop spans 15 amino acids. Looked up from germline, CDR1 is MNHNY and CDR2 is SVGAGI (reference sequence). The CDR3 loop is CASNRASGSLDTQYF. The CDR3 nucleotides are TGTGCCAGCAATCGGGCTAGCGGGAGTCTAGATACGCAGTATTTT.

The chain combines TRBV5-6 with TRBJ1-2; 11 bases fit TRBD1. Germline CDR1 is SGHDT and CDR2 is YYEEEE. V dropped 2 bases and J dropped 5; count of bases not matched to a gene: 8. The CDR3 consists of 16 residues. The CDR3 loop reads CASSLLSRDRGYGYTF. CDR3 nucleotide sequence: TGTGCCAGCAGCTTACTGTCACGGGACAGGGGGTATGGCTACACCTTC.

The chain joins TRBV5-6 to TRBJ2-7; D gene unclear. The CDR3 consists of 15 residues. Trimming took off 4 bases at V and 3 bases at J, with 17 bases between the two ends. Germline V lookup: CDR1 SGHDT, CDR2 YYEEEE. This CDR3 reads CASSPVGGAGYEQYF. Written as DNA, the CDR3 is TGTGCCAGCAGCCCAGTAGGCGGAGCCGGCTACGAGCAGTACTTC.

The V gene is TRBV9, the J gene TRBJ2-5; TRBD2 matches at 7 bases. The CDR3 totals 15 residues. Losses at the gene ends were 2 bases for V and 5 bases for J; bases not matched to a gene: 9. Looked up from germline, CDR1 is SGDLS and CDR2 is YYNGEE. CDR3: CASSVGPAGVETQYF. In DNA, the CDR3 is TGTGCCAGCAGCGTCGGTCCCGCGGGAGTTGAGACCCAGTACTTC.

The V gene is TRBV19, the J gene TRBJ2-7; TRBD2 is a possible D gene (6 bases). V was pared by 3 bases and J by 4 bases, with 7 bases between. The CDR3 is 12 residues long. Per the germline V gene, CDR1 is LNHDA and CDR2 is SQIVND (reference sequence). The CDR3 DNA sequence: TGTGCCAGTAGTATCGGACTATACGAGCAGTACTTC. The encoded protein is CASSIGLYEQYF.

This chain joins TRBV4-3 and TRBJ2-1, with D perhaps matching TRBD1 (6 bases). From germline, CDR1 is LGHNA and CDR2 YSLEER. With 1 base removed from V and 3 bases from J, the gap between germline ends came to 13 bases. The CDR3 has 16 amino acids. This CDR3 reads CASSQVAGDFYNEQFF. The CDR3 bases are TGCGCCAGCAGCCAAGTCGCAGGGGATTTCTACAATGAGCAGTTCTTC.

This sequence joins TRBV9 and TRBJ1-2; D might be TRBD1 (5 bases). Germline loops: CDR1 SGDLS, CDR2 YYNGEE. The CDR3 has 14 amino acids. V shed 2 bases and J shed 3 bases, with 11 bases lying between them. The DNA of the CDR3 is TGTGCCAGCAGCGTGGGGGGTTTGGACTATGGCTACACCTTC. It translates to CASSVGGLDYGYTF. Supplemented by reference TRBV9 and TRBJ1-2, the full variable domain reads DSGVTQTPKHLITATGQRVTLRCSPRSGDLSVYWYQQSLDQGLQFLIQYYNGEERAKGNILERFSAQQFPDLHSELNLSSLELGDSALYFCASSVGGLDYGYTFGSGTRLTVV.

This clone was seen a single time. The J gene is TRBJ1-2, the V gene TRBV5-1, with a weak D call TRBD1 (6 bases). V was pared by 2 bases and J by 5 bases, with 10 bases between. This CDR3 is 13 amino acids long. From germline, CDR1 is SGHRS and CDR2 YFSETQ. The CDR3 loop reads CASSLGQIYGYTF. The CDR3 DNA reads TGCGCCAGCAGCTTAGGACAGATTTATGGCTACACCTTC.

The J gene is TRBJ2-2, the V gene TRBV28; 8 bases are shared with TRBD1. Germline V CDR1 and CDR2: MDHEN, SYDVKM. This CDR3 has 15 amino acids. Trimming took 6 bases from V and 3 from J; bases not matched to a gene: 6. The CDR3 loop reads CASRPGQGYTGELFF. Written as DNA, the CDR3 is TGTGCCAGCAGACCTGGACAGGGCTACACCGGGGAGCTGTTTTTT.

J is TRBJ2-3 and V is TRBV5-1; TRBD1 is a possible D gene (6 bases). Germline values: CDR1 SGHRS, CDR2 YFSETQ. The CDR3 has 14 amino acids. Trimming cost V 4 bases and J 5 bases, with 14 bases left between them. The CDR3 DNA sequence: TGCGCCAGCAGCCCCGGACAGACCAAAGATACGCAGTATTTT. Protein product: CASSPGQTKDTQYF.

For the CDR3, the DNA is TGTGCCAGCACCAACCTCCTTTGGGGCGTGGACGAGCAGTACTTC. Its translation is CASTNLLWGVDEQYF. The chain links TRBV11-2 to TRBJ2-7; maybe TRBD1 (5 bases). V was cut by 7 bases and J by 5 bases, with 21 bases left in between. CDR3 length: 15 amino acids. The germline gives CDR1 SGHAT, CDR2 FQNNGV.

This rearrangement joins TRBV7-2 to TRBJ2-7; D gene ambiguous. The germline gives CDR1 SGHTA, CDR2 FQGNSA. V lost 5 bases to trimming and J lost 2 bases, with 7 bases between them. The CDR3 totals 12 residues. The CDR3 nucleotides read TGTGCCAGCAGCGTCAACACCTACGAGCAGTACTTC. Its translation: CASSVNTYEQYF.

This chain links TRBV7-3 with TRBJ2-1; TRBD2 is a possible D gene (6 bases). The V gene lost 1 base and the J gene lost 9 bases, with 13 bases spanning the gap. CDR3 length equals 14 residues. CDR1 and CDR2 from the germline V gene are SGHTA and FQGTGA. The CDR3 sequence: CASSLNGYGGEQFF. CDR3 DNA: TGTGCCAGCAGCTTAAATGGTTACGGGGGTGAGCAGTTCTTC.

The chain couples TRBV5-1 to TRBJ2-7; D is perhaps TRBD2 (5 bases). With 0 bases removed from V and 0 bases from J, the gap between germline ends came to 13 bases. The germline V gene has CDR1 SGHRS and CDR2 YFSETQ. The CDR3 runs 16 residues. CDR3 residues: CASSLVATISSYEQYF. In nucleotides, the CDR3 is TGCGCCAGCAGCTTGGTAGCGACTATCAGCTCCTACGAGCAGTACTTC.

J is TRBJ2-7 and V is TRBV9; 10 positions agree with TRBD2. V was clipped by 0 bases and J by 2 bases; unmatched bases: 8. Germline V lookup: CDR1 SGDLS, CDR2 YYNGEE. The CDR3 is made up of 17 amino acids. The CDR3 region is CASSVGVGLAGAYEQYF. The CDR3 bases are TGTGCCAGCAGCGTAGGGGTGGGGCTAGCGGGAGCCTACGAGCAGTACTTC.

The V gene is TRBV20-1, the J gene TRBJ2-5; D may be TRBD2 (5 bases). The V gene's germline CDR1 is DFQATT and CDR2 SNEGSKA (reference sequence). V lost 3 bases and J lost 10, with 9 bases in between. The CDR3 extends over 10 amino acids. The CDR3 nucleotides are TGCAGTGCTAGTATCGGGGTCCAGTACTTC. Protein: CSASIGVQYF.

The chain employs TRBV2 and TRBJ2-7; D might be TRBD2 (6 bases). The ends were cut back, 5 bases at V and 0 bases at J, with 17 bases in the middle. Germline V lookup: CDR1 SNHLY, CDR2 FYNNEI. There are 16 residues in the CDR3. The CDR3 DNA reads as TGTGCCAGCAGTTTAAGGCGGGGCCCCAACTCCTACGAGCAGTACTTC. It codes for CASSLRRGPNSYEQYF.

The rearrangement uses TRBV5-1 and TRBJ2-2; D may be TRBD1 (6 bases). The CDR3 runs 17 residues. CDR1 is SGHRS, CDR2 YFSETQ, per germline. V was pared by 4 bases and J by 2 bases, with 18 bases between. In nucleotides, the CDR3 is TGCGCCAGCAGCGCAGGAGAACAGGGATCTAACACCGGGGAGCTGTTTTTT. It is translated as CASSAGEQGSNTGELFF. The variable domain in full, with the rest retrieved from reference TRBV5-1 and TRBJ2-2, is KAGVTQTPRYLIKTRGQQVTLSCSPISGHRSVSWYQQTPGQGLQFLFEYFSETQRNKGNFPGRFSGRQFSNSRSEMNVSTLELGDSALYLCASSAGEQGSNTGELFFGEGSRLTVL.

The chain carries TRBV28 and TRBJ2-6, with 7 bases identical to TRBD2. The CDR3 spans 15 residues. Germline assignment: CDR1 MDHEN and CDR2 SYDVKM. Trimming removed 2 bases from V and 2 bases from J; junction bases left unmatched: 0. The CDR3 bases are TGTGCCAGCAGTTTAGGGGGGGCTGGGGCCAACGTCCTGACTTTC. This gives the protein CASSLGGAGANVLTF.